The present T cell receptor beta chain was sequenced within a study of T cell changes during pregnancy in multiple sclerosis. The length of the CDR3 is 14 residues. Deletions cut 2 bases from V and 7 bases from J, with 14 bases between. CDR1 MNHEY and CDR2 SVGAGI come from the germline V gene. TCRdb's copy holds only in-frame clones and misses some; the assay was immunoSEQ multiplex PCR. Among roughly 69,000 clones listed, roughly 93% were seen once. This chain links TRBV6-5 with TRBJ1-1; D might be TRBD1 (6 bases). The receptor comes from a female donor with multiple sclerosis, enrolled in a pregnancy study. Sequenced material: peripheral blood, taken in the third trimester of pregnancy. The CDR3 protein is CASSYTYLQGEAFF. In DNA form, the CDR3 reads TGTGCCAGCAGTTACACTTATTTACAGGGTGAAGCTTTCTTT.